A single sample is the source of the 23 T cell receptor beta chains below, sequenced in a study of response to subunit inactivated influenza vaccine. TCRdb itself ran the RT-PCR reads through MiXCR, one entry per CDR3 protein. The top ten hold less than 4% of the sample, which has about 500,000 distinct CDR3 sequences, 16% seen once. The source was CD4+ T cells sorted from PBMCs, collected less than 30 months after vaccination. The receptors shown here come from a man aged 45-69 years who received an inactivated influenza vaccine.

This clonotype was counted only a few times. CDR3 bases: TGTGCCAGCAGTTTCGTTGCCGGGGAGCTGTTTTTT. This codes for CASSFVAGELFF. The V call is TRBV28, the J call TRBJ2-2; D gene uncertain. The CDR3 is 12 residues long. Germline V lookup: CDR1 MDHEN, CDR2 SYDVKM. V lost 3 bases to trimming and J lost 6 bases, with 5 bases between them.

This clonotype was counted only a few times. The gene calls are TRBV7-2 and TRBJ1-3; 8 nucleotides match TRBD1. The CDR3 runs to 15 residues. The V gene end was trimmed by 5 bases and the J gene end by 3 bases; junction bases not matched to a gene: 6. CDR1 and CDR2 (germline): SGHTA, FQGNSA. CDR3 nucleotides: TGTGCCAGCAGCAAACAGACAGGGGTTGGAAACACCATATATTTT. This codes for CASSKQTGVGNTIYF.

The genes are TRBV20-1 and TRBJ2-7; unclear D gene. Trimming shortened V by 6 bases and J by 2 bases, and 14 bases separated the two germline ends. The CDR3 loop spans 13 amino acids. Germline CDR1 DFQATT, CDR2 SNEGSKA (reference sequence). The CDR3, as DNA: TGCAGTGCGCGGAGTCCGCAAACCTACGAGCAGTACTTC. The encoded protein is CSARSPQTYEQYF.

This CDR3 is CASAPTGKPNEKLFF. CDR3 bases: TGTGCCAGCGCCCCGACAGGGAAACCTAATGAAAAACTGTTTTTT. The chain joins TRBV7-3 to TRBJ1-4; 7 nucleotides agree with TRBD1. The CDR3 totals 15 residues. Per the germline V gene, CDR1 is SGHTA and CDR2 is FQGTGA. The V gene end was trimmed by 8 bases and the J gene end by 3 bases; junction bases not matched to a gene: 9.

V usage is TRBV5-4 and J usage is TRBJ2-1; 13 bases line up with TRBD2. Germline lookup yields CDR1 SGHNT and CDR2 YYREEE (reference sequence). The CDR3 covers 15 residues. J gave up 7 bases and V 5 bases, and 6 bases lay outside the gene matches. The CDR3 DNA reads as TGTGCCAGCAGTAACGGACTAGCGGGGGTAAATGAGCAGTTCTTC. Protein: CASSNGLAGVNEQFF. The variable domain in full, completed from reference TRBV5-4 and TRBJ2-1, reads ETGVTQSPTHLIKTRGQQVTLRCSSQSGHNTVSWYQQALGQGPQFIFQYYREEENGRGNFPPRFSGLQFPNYSSELNVNALELDDSALYLCASSNGLAGVNEQFFGPGTRLTVL.

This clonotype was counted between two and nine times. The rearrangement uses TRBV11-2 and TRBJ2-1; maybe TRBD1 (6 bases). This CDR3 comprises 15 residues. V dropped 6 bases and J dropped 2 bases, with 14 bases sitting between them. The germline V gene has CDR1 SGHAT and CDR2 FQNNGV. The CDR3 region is CASSTGWGPYNEQFF. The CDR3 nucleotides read TGTGCCAGCAGTACAGGGTGGGGTCCCTACAATGAGCAGTTCTTC.

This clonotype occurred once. The CDR3 sequence: CASSQASTGDEQFF. The CDR3, as DNA: TGTGCCAGCAGCCAAGCCTCGACAGGGGACGAGCAGTTCTTC. J is TRBJ2-1 and V is TRBV3-1, with 8 bases fitting TRBD1. Germline CDR1 reads LGHDT; CDR2 reads YNNKEL (reference sequence). The CDR3 sequence is 14 residues long. J gave up 10 bases and V 1 base, and 6 bases lay outside the gene matches.

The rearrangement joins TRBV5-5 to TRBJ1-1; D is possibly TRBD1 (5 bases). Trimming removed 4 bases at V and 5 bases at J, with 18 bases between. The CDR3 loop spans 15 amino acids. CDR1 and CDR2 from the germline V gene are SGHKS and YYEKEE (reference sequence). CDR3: CASSPLQAGRTEAFF. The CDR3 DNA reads TGTGCCAGCAGCCCTCTACAGGCCGGAAGGACTGAAGCTTTCTTT. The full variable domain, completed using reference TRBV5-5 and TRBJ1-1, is DAGVTQSPTHLIKTRGQQVTLRCSPISGHKSVSWYQQVLGQGPQFIFQYYEKEERGRGNFPDRFSARQFPNYSSELNVNALLLGDSALYLCASSPLQAGRTEAFFGQGTRLTVV.

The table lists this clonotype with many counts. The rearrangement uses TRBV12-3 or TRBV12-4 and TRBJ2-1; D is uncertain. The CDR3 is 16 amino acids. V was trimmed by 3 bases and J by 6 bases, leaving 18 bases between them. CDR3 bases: TGTGCCAGCAGTTTTCCCCGTTCCTATCGAGCCAATGAGCAGTTCTTC. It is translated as CASSFPRSYRANEQFF.

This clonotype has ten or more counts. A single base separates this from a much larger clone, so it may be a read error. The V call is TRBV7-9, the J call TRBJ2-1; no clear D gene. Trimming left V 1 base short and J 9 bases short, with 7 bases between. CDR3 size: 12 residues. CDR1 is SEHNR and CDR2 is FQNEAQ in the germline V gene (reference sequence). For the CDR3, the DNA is TGTGCCAGCAGCTTAGATTTAGGTGAGCAGTTCTTC. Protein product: CASSLDLGEQFF.

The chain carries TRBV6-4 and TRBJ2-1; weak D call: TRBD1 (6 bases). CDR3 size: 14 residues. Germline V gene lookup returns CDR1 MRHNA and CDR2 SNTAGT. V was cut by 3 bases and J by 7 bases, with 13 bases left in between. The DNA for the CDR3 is TGTGCCAGCAGTGAGCAGGGGCAGGGGAATGAGCAGTTCTTC. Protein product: CASSEQGQGNEQFF.

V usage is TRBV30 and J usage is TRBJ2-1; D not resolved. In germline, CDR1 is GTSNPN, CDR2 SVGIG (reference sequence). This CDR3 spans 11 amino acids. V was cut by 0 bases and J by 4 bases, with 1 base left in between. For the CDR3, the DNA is TGTGCCTGGAGTGTTTACAATGAGCAGTTCTTC. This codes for CAWSVYNEQFF.

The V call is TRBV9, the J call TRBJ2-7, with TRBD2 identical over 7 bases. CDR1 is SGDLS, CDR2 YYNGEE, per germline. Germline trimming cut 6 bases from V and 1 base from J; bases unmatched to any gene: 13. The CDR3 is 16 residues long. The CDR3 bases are TGTGCCAGCACCCCCGGTTACGGCGGGAGATCCTACGAGCAGTACTTC. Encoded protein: CASTPGYGGRSYEQYF.

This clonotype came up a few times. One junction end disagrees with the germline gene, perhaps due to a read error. The CDR3 spells CASSQGRALHF. DNA for the CDR3: TGCGCCAGCAGCCAAGGCCGGGCCCTCCACTTC. V and J are TRBV4-3 and TRBJ1-2; D is uncertain. Per germline, CDR1 LGHNA and CDR2 YSLEER. The CDR3 loop spans 11 amino acids.

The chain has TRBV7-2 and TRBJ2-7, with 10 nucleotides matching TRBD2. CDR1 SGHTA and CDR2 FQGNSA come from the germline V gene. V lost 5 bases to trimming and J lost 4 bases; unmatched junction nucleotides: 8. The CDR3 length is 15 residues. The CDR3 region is CASSPSLAGYYEQYF. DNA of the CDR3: TGTGCCAGCAGCCCGTCACTAGCGGGGTATTACGAGCAGTACTTC.

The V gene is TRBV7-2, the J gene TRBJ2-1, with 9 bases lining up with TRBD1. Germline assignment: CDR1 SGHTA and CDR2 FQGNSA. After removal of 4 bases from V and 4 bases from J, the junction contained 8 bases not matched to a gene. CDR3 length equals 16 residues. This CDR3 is CASSSLLTGGYNEQFF. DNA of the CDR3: TGTGCCAGCAGCTCCCTCCTGACAGGGGGATACAATGAGCAGTTCTTC.

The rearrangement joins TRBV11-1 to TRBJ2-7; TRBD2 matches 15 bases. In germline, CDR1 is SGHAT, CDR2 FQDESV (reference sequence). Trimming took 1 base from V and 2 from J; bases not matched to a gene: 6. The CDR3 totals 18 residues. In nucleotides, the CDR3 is TGTGCCAGCAGCTTAGGACGGACTAGCGGGAGGGCCGCCTACGAGCAGTACTTC. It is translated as CASSLGRTSGRAAYEQYF.

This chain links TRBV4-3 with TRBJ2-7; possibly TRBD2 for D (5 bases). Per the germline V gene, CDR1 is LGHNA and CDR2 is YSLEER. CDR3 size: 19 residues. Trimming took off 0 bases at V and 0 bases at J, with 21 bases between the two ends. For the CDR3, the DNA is TGCGCCAGCAGCCAAGATTATACTAGTCTTTTGGCGAGCTCCTACGAGCAGTACTTC. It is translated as CASSQDYTSLLASSYEQYF.

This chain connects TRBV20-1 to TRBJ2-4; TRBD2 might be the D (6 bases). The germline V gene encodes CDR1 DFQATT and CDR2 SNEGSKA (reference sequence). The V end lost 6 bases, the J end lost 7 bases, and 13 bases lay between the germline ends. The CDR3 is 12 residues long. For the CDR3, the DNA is TGCAGTGCAGTAGTTGGGGGGAACATTCAGTACTTC. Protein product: CSAVVGGNIQYF.

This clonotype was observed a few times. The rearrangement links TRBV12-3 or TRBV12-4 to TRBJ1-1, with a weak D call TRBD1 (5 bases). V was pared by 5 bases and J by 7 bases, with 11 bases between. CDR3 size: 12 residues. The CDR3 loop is CASSPQEGEAFF. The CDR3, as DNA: TGTGCCAGCAGTCCACAGGAGGGTGAAGCTTTCTTT.

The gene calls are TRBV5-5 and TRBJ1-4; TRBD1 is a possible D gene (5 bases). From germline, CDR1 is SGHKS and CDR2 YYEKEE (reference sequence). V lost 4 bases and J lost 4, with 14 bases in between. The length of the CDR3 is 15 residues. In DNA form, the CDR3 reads TGTGCCAGCAGCCTGGTGGGGACCCTTAATGAAAAACTGTTTTTT. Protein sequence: CASSLVGTLNEKLFF.

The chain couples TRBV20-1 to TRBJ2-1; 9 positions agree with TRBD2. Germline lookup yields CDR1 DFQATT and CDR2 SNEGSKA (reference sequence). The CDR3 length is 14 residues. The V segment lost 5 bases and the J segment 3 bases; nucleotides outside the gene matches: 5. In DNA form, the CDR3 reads TGCAGTGCTGTAGCGGGGGCAGACTACAATGAGCAGTTCTTC. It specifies CSAVAGADYNEQFF.

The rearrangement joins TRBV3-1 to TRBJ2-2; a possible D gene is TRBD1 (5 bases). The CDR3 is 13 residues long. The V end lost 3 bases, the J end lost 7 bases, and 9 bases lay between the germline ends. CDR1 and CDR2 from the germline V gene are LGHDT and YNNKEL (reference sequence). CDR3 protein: CASSQGHRGELFF. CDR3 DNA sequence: TGTGCCAGCAGCCAGGGGCATCGCGGGGAGCTGTTTTTT.